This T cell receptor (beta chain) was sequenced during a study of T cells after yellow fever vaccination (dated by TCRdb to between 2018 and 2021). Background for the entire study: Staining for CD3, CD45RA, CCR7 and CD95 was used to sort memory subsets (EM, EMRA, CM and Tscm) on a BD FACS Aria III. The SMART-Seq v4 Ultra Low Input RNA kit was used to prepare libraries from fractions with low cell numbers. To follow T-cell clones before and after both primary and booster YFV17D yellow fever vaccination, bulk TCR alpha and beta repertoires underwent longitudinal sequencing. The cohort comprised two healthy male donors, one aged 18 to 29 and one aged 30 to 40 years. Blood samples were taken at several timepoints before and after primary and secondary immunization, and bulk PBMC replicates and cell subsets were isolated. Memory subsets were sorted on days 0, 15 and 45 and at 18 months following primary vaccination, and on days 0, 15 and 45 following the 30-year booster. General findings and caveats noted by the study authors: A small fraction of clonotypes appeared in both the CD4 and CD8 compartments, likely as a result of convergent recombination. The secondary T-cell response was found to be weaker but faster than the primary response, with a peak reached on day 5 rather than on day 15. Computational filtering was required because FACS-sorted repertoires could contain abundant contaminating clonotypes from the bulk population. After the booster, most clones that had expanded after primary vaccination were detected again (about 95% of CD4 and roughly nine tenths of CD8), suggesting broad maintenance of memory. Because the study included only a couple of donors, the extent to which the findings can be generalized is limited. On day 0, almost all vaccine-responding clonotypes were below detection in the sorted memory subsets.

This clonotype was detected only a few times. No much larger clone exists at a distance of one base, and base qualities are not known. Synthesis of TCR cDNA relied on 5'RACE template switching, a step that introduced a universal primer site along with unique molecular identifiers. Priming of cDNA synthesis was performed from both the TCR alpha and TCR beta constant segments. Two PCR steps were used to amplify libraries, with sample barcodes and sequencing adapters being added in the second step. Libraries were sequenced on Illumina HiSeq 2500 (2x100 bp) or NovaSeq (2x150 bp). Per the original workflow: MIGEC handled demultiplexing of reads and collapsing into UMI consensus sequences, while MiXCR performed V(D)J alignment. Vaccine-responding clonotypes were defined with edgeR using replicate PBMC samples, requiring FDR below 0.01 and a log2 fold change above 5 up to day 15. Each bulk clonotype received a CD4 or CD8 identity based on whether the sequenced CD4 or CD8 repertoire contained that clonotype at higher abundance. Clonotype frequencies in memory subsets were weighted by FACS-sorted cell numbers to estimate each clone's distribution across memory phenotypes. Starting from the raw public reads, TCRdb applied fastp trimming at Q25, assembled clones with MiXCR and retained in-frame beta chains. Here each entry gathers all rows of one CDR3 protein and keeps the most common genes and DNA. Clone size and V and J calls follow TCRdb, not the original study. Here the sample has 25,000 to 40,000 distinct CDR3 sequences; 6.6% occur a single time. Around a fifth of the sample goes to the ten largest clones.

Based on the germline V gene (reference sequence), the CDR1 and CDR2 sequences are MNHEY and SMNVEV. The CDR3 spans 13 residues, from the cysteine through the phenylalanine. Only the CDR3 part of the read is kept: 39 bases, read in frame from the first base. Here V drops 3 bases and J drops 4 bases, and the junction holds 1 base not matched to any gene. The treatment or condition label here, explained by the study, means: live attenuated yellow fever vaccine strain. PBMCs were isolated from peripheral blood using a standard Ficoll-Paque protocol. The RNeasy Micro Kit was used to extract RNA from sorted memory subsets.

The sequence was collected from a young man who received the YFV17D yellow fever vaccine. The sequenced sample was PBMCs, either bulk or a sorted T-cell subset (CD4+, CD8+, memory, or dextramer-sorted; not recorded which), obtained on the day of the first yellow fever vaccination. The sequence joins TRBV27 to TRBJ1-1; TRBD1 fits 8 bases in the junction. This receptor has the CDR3 CASSFTGGTEAFF. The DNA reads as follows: TGTGCCAGCAGTTTTACAGGGGGCACTGAAGCTTTCTTT.